Reported below is one TCR beta chain. Because the CDR3's place on the DNA is in doubt, the DNA is left out and the CDR3 is given as listed by TCRdb. These data belong to a study of cytomegalovirus exposure and HLA in healthy donors. Per germline, CDR1 SGDLS and CDR2 YYNGEE. Including both end residues, the CDR3 is 13 amino acids long. Researchers ran the PCR with 60 Vbeta and 13 Jbeta primers. Sequenced by immunoSEQ multiplex PCR; TCRdb stores in-frame clones only, minus some. The sample shows 90,000 to 120,000 clones, 73% of them seen only once. Sequenced sample: PBMCs. The receptor was isolated from a young man in good health and CMV-seronegative. The genes are TRBV9 and TRBJ2-3; the table's D call, TRBD2, was not checked against the DNA. The CDR3 spells CASSVGGGTSMYF.